This TCR beta chain was captured by sequencing in a study of shared clonotypes between healthy human individuals. It was at deep level that the assay was run. Clones were read by immunoSEQ multiplex PCR, and TCRdb kept only the in-frame ones, dropping some. Of 110,000 or so clones in the sample, more than 65% were seen once. For this clone: Its antigen is unidentified.

The CDR3 has 18 amino acids. CDR1 and CDR2 from the germline V gene are MGHDK and SYGVNS. V was pared by 1 base and J by 4 bases, with 20 bases between. Regarding the study as a whole: Enrolling few donors narrowed the genetic and exposure-history diversity that was represented.

The sequence came from a woman aged 25 to 39 in good health. The sequenced sample was memory CD8+ T cells sorted from blood. Indicated subset: CD45RO+ cells pooled with CCR7-negative TemRA cells. The chain couples TRBV25-1 to TRBJ2-1; a weak D match, TRBD2 (6 bases). CDR3: CASSESPRAGILYNEQFF. The DNA for the CDR3 is TGTGCCAGCAGTGAATCCCCTAGGGCGGGAATTCTTTACAATGAGCAGTTCTTC.